This passage covers 13 T cell receptor beta chains from one sample sequenced in a study of shared T cell receptors in the human thymus. Sequencing used immunoSEQ multiplex PCR; TCRdb keeps in-frame clones, though not all of them. Among over 350,000 clones listed, roughly 94% were seen once. The specimen sequenced was thymocytes. These receptor sequences come from a human donor.

The V call is TRBV23-1, the J call TRBJ2-5; a weak D match, TRBD1 (5 bases). TRBV23-1 is classed as an ORF, of uncertain function. The CDR3 loop spans 16 amino acids. V dropped 3 bases and J dropped 7 bases, with 21 bases sitting between them. CDR3 residues: CASSQSGEKSTGTQYF. The DNA for the CDR3 is TGCGCCAGCAGTCAGTCTGGGGAAAAGTCAACAGGGACCCAGTACTTC.

Concerning this clone: The same CDR3 also results from other DNA sequences found in this sample. This chain connects TRBV7-9 to TRBJ2-7; D uncertain. Germline V CDR1 and CDR2: SEHNR, FQNEAQ (reference sequence). V lost 2 bases and J lost 2, with 1 base in between. The length of the CDR3 is 11 residues. CDR3 sequence: CASSLTYEQYF. The DNA for the CDR3 is TGTGCCAGCAGCTTAACCTACGAGCAGTACTTC.

The chain links TRBV27 to TRBJ2-3, with 12 bases matching TRBD2. Unmatched junction bases numbered 8, after V lost 7 bases and J lost 6 bases. CDR1 MNHEY and CDR2 SMNVEV come from the germline V gene (reference sequence). The CDR3 is 15 residues long. The chain's CDR3 is CASTMRLAGGDTQYF. The DNA of the CDR3 is TGTGCCAGCACGATGCGGCTAGCGGGAGGGGATACGCAGTATTTT.

This chain joins TRBV5-1 and TRBJ2-1, with TRBD2 matching 8 bases. V dropped 4 bases and J dropped 0; count of bases not matched to a gene: 3. This CDR3 region has 15 residues. The germline gives CDR1 SGHRS, CDR2 YFSETQ. CDR3 nucleotides: TGCGCCAGCAGCGCAGGGACTAGCTCCTACAATGAGCAGTTCTTC. Its protein is CASSAGTSSYNEQFF.

This rearrangement joins TRBV27 to TRBJ1-4; D is undetermined. The CDR3 length is 14 residues. CDR1 and CDR2 from the germline V gene are MNHEY and SMNVEV (reference sequence). V was cut by 2 bases and J by 7 bases, with 11 bases left in between. The CDR3 loop reads CASSLPSKIEKLFF. The DNA of the CDR3 is TGTGCCAGCAGTTTACCCTCCAAAATTGAAAAACTGTTTTTT.

This clone was counted once. The CDR3 nucleotides are TGTGCCAGCAGTTTATCAACGGGAGTTTACACCGGGGAGCTGTTTTTT. Its translation is CASSLSTGVYTGELFF. The chain carries TRBV28 and TRBJ2-2; D might be TRBD2 (6 bases). This CDR3 region has 16 residues. Germline CDR1 is MDHEN and CDR2 is SYDVKM. The V and J ends lost 1 base and 3 bases respectively, with 12 bases between them.

This clone was seen a handful of times. The rearrangement uses TRBV7-3 and TRBJ2-7; D possibly uses TRBD1 or TRBD2 (5 bases each). CDR1 and CDR2 (germline): SGHTA, FQGTGA. Trimming cost V 0 bases and J 5 bases, with 17 bases left between them. This CDR3 contains 16 residues. The CDR3 loop is CASSLTRDGRSNEQYF. In DNA, the CDR3 is TGTGCCAGCAGCTTAACGAGGGACGGCAGAAGCAACGAGCAGTACTTC.

The chain couples TRBV28 to TRBJ2-2, with TRBD1 identical over 10 bases. The CDR3 consists of 17 residues. J lost 0 bases, V lost 5 bases, and 6 bases had no gene match. Looked up from germline, CDR1 is MDHEN and CDR2 is SYDVKM. The CDR3 DNA follows: TGTGCCAGCAGTCCTGACGACAGGGGGCCGAACACCGGGGAGCTGTTTTTT. Amino acid sequence: CASSPDDRGPNTGELFF.

The V call is TRBV28, the J call TRBJ2-7; D perhaps matches TRBD2 (7 bases). The CDR3 has 14 amino acids. V lost 8 bases and J lost 1, with 15 bases in between. Germline V gives CDR1 MDHEN, CDR2 SYDVKM. The CDR3 here is CASEKGGGSYEQYF. CDR3 coding DNA: TGTGCCAGCGAGAAGGGGGGAGGGTCCTACGAGCAGTACTTC. Full variable domain (outside the CDR3, taken from reference TRBV28 and TRBJ2-7): DVKVTQSSRYLVKRTGEKVFLECVQDMDHENMFWYRQDPGLGLRLIYFSYDVKMKEKGDIPEGYSVSREKKERFSLILESASTNQTSMYLCASEKGGGSYEQYFGPGTRLTVT.

V is TRBV13 and J is TRBJ1-4; no definite D call. Germline loops: CDR1 PRHDT, CDR2 FYEKMQ (reference sequence). V was trimmed by 3 bases and J by 0 bases, leaving 2 bases between them. CDR3 length equals 13 residues. CDR3 sequence (DNA): TGTGCCAGCAGCTTGTCAACTAATGAAAAACTGTTTTTT. Protein sequence: CASSLSTNEKLFF.

V and J are TRBV7-2 and TRBJ2-4; 10 bases are shared with TRBD2. With 5 bases clipped from V and 7 bases from J, the junction kept 5 bases outside the gene matches. From germline, CDR1 is SGHTA and CDR2 FQGNSA. CDR3 size: 14 residues. The CDR3 reads CASSPGTSANIQYF. In nucleotides, the CDR3 is TGTGCCAGCAGCCCCGGGACTAGCGCGAACATTCAGTACTTC.

V and J are TRBV28 and TRBJ2-5; 8 nucleotides agree with TRBD2. Unmatched junction bases numbered 23, after V lost 7 bases and J lost 1 base. Germline CDR1 reads MDHEN; CDR2 reads SYDVKM. This CDR3 has 20 residues. The CDR3 region is CASIMGPGANLAGLQETQYF. CDR3 coding DNA: TGTGCCAGCATCATGGGTCCGGGGGCTAATTTAGCGGGGCTCCAAGAGACCCAGTACTTC.

The chain combines TRBV7-9 with TRBJ2-2; perhaps TRBD1 as D (6 bases). V lost 3 bases, J lost 4 bases, and 12 bases lay in between. The CDR3 extends over 15 amino acids. CDR1 SEHNR and CDR2 FQNEAQ come from the germline V gene (reference sequence). The CDR3, as DNA: TGTGCCAGCAGCTTGACAGGCACGAGCACCGGGGAGCTGTTTTTT. Translation gives CASSLTGTSTGELFF. Full variable domain (outside the CDR3, taken from reference TRBV7-9 and TRBJ2-2): DTGVSQNPRHKITKRGQNVTFRCDPISEHNRLYWYRQTLGQGPEFLTYFQNEAQLEKSRLLSDRFSAERPKGSFSTLEIQRTEQGDSAMYLCASSLTGTSTGELFFGEGSRLTVL.